These T cell receptor beta chains were read from a single sample in a study of a mutant IDH1 vaccine in newly diagnosed glioma. The antigens of these receptors remain unknown. Produced via immunoSEQ multiplex PCR; TCRdb's table is partial and in-frame only. The data hold around 50,000 clones, with approximately 90% observed a single time. The starting material was PBMCs, obtained from a glioma patient whose treatment included an IDH1 peptide vaccine. The receptors originated from a woman in her thirties or forties with glioma. CDR3s include the opening cysteine and the closing phenylalanine or tryptophan. Each record gives: J gene, clone size, V gene, D gene, CDR3 DNA, CDR3 protein. A D gene is named only where the DNA matches it firmly. Only part of the rows carry a size: once, few, many, or a class if the clone is expanded.

TRBJ2-7	once	TRBV5-1	TRBD2	TGCGCCAGCAGCTTGGGGCTAGCGGGGGAGATGAGCGAGCAGTACTTC	CASSLGLAGEMSEQYF
TRBJ2-7	once	TRBV7-9	-	TGTGCCAGCAGCGTACAATCGATCGAGCAGTACTTC	CASSVQSIEQYF
TRBJ1-4	-	TRBV6-5	-	TGTGCCAGCAGTTACTCGTCGGGAAATGAAAAACTGTTTTTT	CASSYSSGNEKLFF
TRBJ2-7	once	TRBV2	TRBD2	TGTGCCAGCAGTTGGACTAGCGGGACCTACGAGCAGTACTTC	CASSWTSGTYEQYF
TRBJ2-2	-	TRBV25-1	-	TGTGCCAGCAGTGAAGAGGGACGGGGCAACACCGGGGAGCTGTTTTTT	CASSEEGRGNTGELFF
TRBJ1-1	-	TRBV9	TRBD1	TGTGCCAGCAGCGAACAGGGGGGGAACACTGAAGCTTTCTTT	CASSEQGGNTEAFF
TRBJ2-1	-	TRBV5-4	-	TGTGCCAGCAGCTTGGCGGTATACAATGAGCAGTTCTTC	CASSLAVYNEQFF
TRBJ2-7	-	TRBV19	TRBD1	TGTGCCAGCGGGCCTACAGGGGCCTCCTACGAGCAGTACTTC	CASGPTGASYEQYF
TRBJ2-7	-	TRBV11-2	-	TGTGCCAGCAGCTTCTTCTCTGGGGCCTACGAGCAGTACTTC	CASSFFSGAYEQYF
TRBJ1-1	-	TRBV19	TRBD1	TGTGCCACGAGACAGGGCACTGAAGCTTTCTTT	CATRQGTEAFF
TRBJ1-1	-	TRBV19	-	TGTGCCAGTAGTAGGTATTTTAAGGGGACTGAAGCTTTCTTT	CASSRYFKGTEAFF
TRBJ1-1	-	TRBV7-8	TRBD1	TGTGCCAGCAGCCCAGGGAGGGGACGGGACAGTTCAACTGAAGCTTTCTTT	CASSPGRGRDSSTEAFF
TRBJ1-6	-	TRBV5-1	-	TGCGCCAGCAGCCTCTCAAGCGATTCACCCCTCCACTTT	CASSLSSDSPLHF
TRBJ2-7	few	TRBV6-5	TRBD2	TGTGCCAGCAGTTACCAGCGGGACCCCTCCTACGAGCAGTACTTC	CASSYQRDPSYEQYF
TRBJ2-7	-	TRBV10-3	-	TGTGCCATCAGTGCGGGAGTCTCCGAGCAGTACTTC	CAISAGVSEQYF
TRBJ1-5	few	TRBV30	-	TGTGCCTGGAGTGTGGCAGGGGTACAGCCCCAGCATTTT	CAWSVAGVQPQHF
TRBJ2-5	-	TRBV9	TRBD2	TGTGCCAGCAGCTCTCGAGCGGGAGGAGGCCAAGAGACCCAGTACTTC	CASSSRAGGGQETQYF
TRBJ2-4	-	TRBV7-2	-	TGTGCCAGCAGCTTGATAGGGGTCAAAAACATTCAGTACTTC	CASSLIGVKNIQYF
TRBJ2-2	-	TRBV28	TRBD2	TGTGCCAGCAGACTAGCGGGCGCCGGGGAGCTGTTTTTT	CASRLAGAGELFF
TRBJ1-5	few	TRBV2	-	TGTGCCAGCAACCCCGGGAACAGAGATCAGCCCCAGCATTTT	CASNPGNRDQPQHF
TRBJ2-7	-	TRBV25-1	-	TGTGCCAGCAGTCAGGGGGGTGCCTACGAGCAGTACTTC	CASSQGGAYEQYF
TRBJ1-2	once	TRBV6-1	-	TGTGCCAGCACCCCGGAACAGGGCACCTATGGCTACACCTTC	CASTPEQGTYGYTF
TRBJ2-7	few	TRBV18	TRBD1	TGTGCCAGCTCAACTGGACAGGGCTGGTTAGACGAGCAGTACTTC	CASSTGQGWLDEQYF
TRBJ1-1	-	TRBV4-1	TRBD1	TGCGCCAGCAGCCGCGGGACAGGAACTGGCAGCACTGAAGCTTTCTTT	CASSRGTGTGSTEAFF
TRBJ1-2	-	TRBV14	TRBD1	TGTGCCAGCAGCTCATACAGGGGCCGAAACTATGGCTACACCTTC	CASSSYRGRNYGYTF
TRBJ2-4	-	TRBV9	TRBD2	TGTGCCAGCAGCGTACTTGCGGGAGGGCCGGGATACATTCAGTACTTC	CASSVLAGGPGYIQYF
TRBJ1-1	few	TRBV9	TRBD1	TGTGCCAGCAGCGAAACAGGGGACACTGAAGCTTTCTTT	CASSETGDTEAFF
TRBJ2-7	-	TRBV2	TRBD2	TGTGCCAGCGTATTGGGACTAGCTCCTAGGTACGAGCAGTACTTC	CASVLGLAPRYEQYF
TRBJ2-7	-	TRBV7-9	-	TGTGCCAGCAGCTTGGATTGGGACCCCAAGCGCTTC	CASSLDWDPKRF
TRBJ2-7	-	TRBV6-5	TRBD1	TGTGCCAGCAGTTACTCACGGGACAGAGCCTACGAGCAGTACTTC	CASSYSRDRAYEQYF